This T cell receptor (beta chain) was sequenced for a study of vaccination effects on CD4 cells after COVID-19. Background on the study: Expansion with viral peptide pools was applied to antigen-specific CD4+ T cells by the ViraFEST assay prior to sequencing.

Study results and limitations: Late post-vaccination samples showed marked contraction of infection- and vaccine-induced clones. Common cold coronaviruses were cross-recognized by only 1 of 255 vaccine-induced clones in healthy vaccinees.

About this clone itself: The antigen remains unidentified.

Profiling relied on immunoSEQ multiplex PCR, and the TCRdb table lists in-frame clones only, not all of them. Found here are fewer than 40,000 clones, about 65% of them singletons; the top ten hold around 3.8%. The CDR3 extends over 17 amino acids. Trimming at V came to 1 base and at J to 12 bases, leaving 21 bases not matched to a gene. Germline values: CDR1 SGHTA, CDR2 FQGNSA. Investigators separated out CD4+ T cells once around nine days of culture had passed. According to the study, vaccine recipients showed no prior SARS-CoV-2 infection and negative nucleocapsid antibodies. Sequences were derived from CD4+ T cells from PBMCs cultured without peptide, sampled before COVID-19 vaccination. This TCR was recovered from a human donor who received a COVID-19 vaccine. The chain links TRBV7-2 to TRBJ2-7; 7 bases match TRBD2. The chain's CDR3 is CASSLVGGRAFFYLPYF. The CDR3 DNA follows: TGTGCCAGCAGCTTAGTTGGTGGGAGGGCCTTTTTTTATTTGCCGTACTTC.